The 3 T cell receptor beta chains reported below all come from one sample, sequenced in a study of blood T cells in healthy people across ages. Alongside a J-beta primer mix, a sample-barcoded 5' primer served in a second PCR lasting about 7 to 12 cycles. Each CDR3 protein is one row after TCRdb ran MiXCR on the 5' RACE reads. This sample has 1.5 million to 1.8 million distinct CDR3 sequences, with around 40% found just once. Sequenced: blood. The receptors here all came from a woman aged 18-29 years in good health.

In its sample, this clonotype was seen a few times. This rearrangement joins TRBV6-6 to TRBJ2-7; either TRBD1 or TRBD2 may supply D (5 bases each). The germline gives CDR1 MNHNY, CDR2 SVGAGI (reference sequence). Between the trimmed V and J ends, which lost 10 bases and 2 bases, there was a span of 12 bases. CDR3 size: 12 residues. As DNA, the CDR3 is TGTGCCACCAGGGACGGACCCTACGAGCAGTACTTC. Encoded protein: CATRDGPYEQYF.

The table lists this clonotype with a few counts. The rearrangement uses TRBV10-3 and TRBJ2-7, with 8 bases that match TRBD2. This CDR3 is built from 12 residues. The V gene's germline CDR1 is ENHRY and CDR2 SYGVKD. Germline trimming cut 10 bases from V and 7 bases from J; bases unmatched to any gene: 9. CDR3 in DNA: TGTGCCACCCGCGGACTAGCCAATGAGCAGTACTTC. This sequence encodes CATRGLANEQYF.

The rearrangement links TRBV7-8 to TRBJ1-1; 9 nucleotides line up with TRBD1. V lost 5 bases, J lost 4 bases, and 5 bases stayed unmatched. Germline loops: CDR1 SGHVS, CDR2 FQNEAQ. This CDR3 is 14 amino acids long. The chain's CDR3 is CASSLRTGATEAFF. As DNA, the CDR3 is TGTGCCAGCAGCCTCCGGACAGGGGCCACTGAAGCTTTCTTT.